The clone carrying this TCR beta chain was seen a single time. This record belongs to a study of blood T cell repertoires in COVID-19. Study as a whole: Specimens from acute and convalescent COVID-19 originated in the United States, Italy and Spain. T cells, B-cell-depleted T cells, or PBMCs supplied cDNA or gDNA.

Per the study methods: It was from reference gene primer amplification that nucleated cell counts were estimated. Sequencing was performed with immunoSEQ multiplex PCR; in TCRdb, only in-frame clones are kept and a portion is missing. V and J calls plus clone size are reproduced from that table; the DNA served to infer D and trimming. The sample records some 380,000 clones, more than 65% being singletons. Germline CDR1 reads MNHEY; CDR2 reads SVGAGI. Trimming cost V 6 bases and J 0 bases, with 11 bases left between them. This CDR3 comprises 14 residues. The specimen sequenced was peripheral blood. The chain is built from TRBV6-5 and TRBJ2-5, with D unclear. The TCR originated in a human donor with acute or convalescent COVID-19. The donor label of this sample is uncertain. For the CDR3, the DNA is TGTGCCAGCAGCCGAGAAGAGTACCAAGAGACCCAGTACTTC. This encodes CASSREEYQETQYF.